These 25 T cell receptor beta chains originate from one sample sequenced in a study of vaccination and CD4 T cells after COVID-19 (dated by TCRdb to the early 2020s). No antigens are known for them. The sample's treatment or condition label, in plain terms: roughly 11-day PBMC culture with coronavirus spike peptide pools or control peptides (ViraFEST assay). The library was produced with PCR. For sequencing, an Illumina iSeq 100 was employed. DNA from cultured CD4+ T cells underwent TCR sequencing with the Oncomine TCR Beta short-read assay at the Johns Hopkins FTIC core. In-frame beta chains were kept once TCRdb had trimmed the public reads at Q25 with fastp and called clones with MiXCR. Duplicate CDR3 protein sequences are folded into a single record with the most common DNA and genes. Here the sample has around 15,000 distinct CDR3 sequences; around 43% occur a single time. The top ten clonotypes cover roughly a fifth of the sample.

The source material was CD4+ T cells from blood, cultured in vitro, sampled before SARS-CoV-2 vaccination. The receptors were sampled from a human donor who received a COVID-19 vaccine.

This chain uses TRBV20-1 with TRBJ2-7; no definite D call. The CDR3 extends over 14 amino acids. Looked up from germline, CDR1 is DFQATT and CDR2 is SNEGSKA (reference sequence). V lost 7 bases and J 0 bases, leaving 16 bases between the germline ends. The CDR3 here is CSGRRVEDSYEQYF. DNA for the CDR3: TGCAGTGGGAGACGGGTGGAAGACTCCTACGAGCAGTACTTC.

The CDR3 sequence is CASSGYRGGTGELFF. The DNA of the CDR3 is TGTGCCAGCAGTGGCTACAGGGGGGGAACCGGGGAGCTGTTTTTT. The chain carries TRBV2 and TRBJ2-2, with a possible D match to TRBD1 (8 bases). Trimming took 4 bases from V and 5 from J, leaving 14 bases between them. Germline CDR1 reads SNHLY; CDR2 reads FYNNEI. There are 15 residues in the CDR3.

This clonotype was found a few times. The CDR3 nucleotides read TGTGCCAGCAGCCTCAATCAGCCCCAGCATTTT. Translation gives CASSLNQPQHF. J is TRBJ1-5 and V is TRBV19; D gene ambiguous. Between the trimmed V and J ends, which lost 9 bases and 3 bases, there was a span of 6 bases. In germline, CDR1 is LNHDA, CDR2 SQIVND (reference sequence). The CDR3 runs to 11 residues.

This clonotype was found a few times. This rearrangement joins TRBV27 to TRBJ2-5, with D hard to call. V was pared by 3 bases and J by 0 bases, with 5 bases between. In germline, CDR1 is MNHEY, CDR2 SMNVEV (reference sequence). The CDR3 loop spans 13 amino acids. CDR3 protein: CASSLYNQETQYF. The CDR3 DNA is TGTGCCAGCAGTTTGTACAACCAAGAGACCCAGTACTTC.

This clonotype has just a few counts. The J gene is TRBJ2-4, the V gene TRBV7-9; D call uncertain. This CDR3 region has 17 residues. Trimming stripped 3 bases from V and 0 bases from J, with 15 bases between. The V gene's germline CDR1 is SEHNR and CDR2 FQNEAQ (reference sequence). Written as DNA, the CDR3 is TGTGCCAGCAGCTTTGTAGGGCCACTCGTAGCCAAAAACATTCAGTACTTC. Translating gives CASSFVGPLVAKNIQYF.

The rearrangement joins TRBV20-1 to TRBJ2-5; tentative D call: TRBD1 (7 bases). The V and J ends lost 0 bases and 5 bases respectively, with 16 bases between them. The CDR3 has 15 residues. The germline V gene has CDR1 DFQATT and CDR2 SNEGSKA (reference sequence). The CDR3 loop reads CSARDLHRGGETQYF. The CDR3 DNA sequence: TGCAGTGCTAGAGATCTTCACAGGGGAGGCGAGACCCAGTACTTC.

V and J are TRBV5-1 and TRBJ2-7; D is perhaps TRBD2 (6 bases). The V and J ends lost 4 bases and 0 bases respectively, with 17 bases between them. The germline V gene encodes CDR1 SGHRS and CDR2 YFSETQ. This CDR3 is built from 16 residues. The CDR3 nucleotides read TGCGCCAGCAGCAAATCCCGGGACTTCTCCTCCTACGAGCAGTACTTC. Encoded protein: CASSKSRDFSSYEQYF.

The sample holds a few counts of this clonotype. The genes are TRBV27 and TRBJ2-3; 9 bases align to TRBD2. The junction had 12 bases not matched to a gene; V was cut back by 5 bases and J by 6 bases. The length of the CDR3 is 16 residues. Germline CDR1 reads MNHEY; CDR2 reads SMNVEV (reference sequence). CDR3 in amino acids: CASSHQRGAAPDTQYF. CDR3 DNA sequence: TGTGCCAGCAGTCATCAGCGGGGGGCCGCTCCCGATACGCAGTATTTT.

This sequence joins TRBV29-1 and TRBJ2-7; 9 bases agree with TRBD1. CDR1 is SQVTM and CDR2 is ANQGSEA in the germline V gene. With 6 bases clipped from V and 5 bases from J, the junction kept 8 bases outside the gene matches. The CDR3 contains 13 residues. The CDR3 region is CSVSRDREDEQYF. Here the CDR3 DNA reads TGCAGCGTCTCCCGGGACAGGGAAGACGAGCAGTACTTC.

The CDR3, as DNA: TGTGCCAGCAGTTTTATTCTGGGACAGGGGAATTCACCCCTCCACTTT. Translated: CASSFILGQGNSPLHF. The rearrangement links TRBV7-8 to TRBJ1-6, with 10 bases identical to TRBD1. From germline, CDR1 is SGHVS and CDR2 FQNEAQ. The ends lost 6 bases at V and 7 bases at J; junction bases unmatched: 9. This CDR3 has 16 residues.

V is TRBV6-1 and J is TRBJ1-5, with D perhaps matching TRBD1 (5 bases). CDR3 length: 16 residues. Germline CDR1 MNHNS, CDR2 SASEGT. V shed 8 bases and J shed 3 bases, with 20 bases lying between them. This chain's CDR3 is CASDPSGAHYNQPQHF. CDR3 nucleotides: TGTGCCAGCGATCCTAGCGGGGCACACTACAATCAGCCCCAGCATTTT.

The chain employs TRBV6-1 and TRBJ2-7, with 9 bases identical to TRBD1. Germline assignment: CDR1 MNHNS and CDR2 SASEGT. The CDR3 extends over 14 amino acids. The ends lost 7 bases at V and 0 bases at J; junction bases unmatched: 4. CDR3 sequence: CASIRTGDSYEQYF. In DNA form, the CDR3 reads TGTGCCAGCATTCGGACAGGGGACTCCTACGAGCAGTACTTC.

This clonotype occurred a few times. The rearrangement uses TRBV12-3 or TRBV12-4 and TRBJ1-6; D remains unclear. CDR3 length: 12 residues. Trimming cost V 5 bases and J 10 bases, with 9 bases left between them. The CDR3 region is CASSDPGSPLHF. CDR3 DNA sequence: TGTGCCAGCAGTGACCCAGGATCACCCCTCCACTTT.

V and J are TRBV19 and TRBJ1-5; D remains unclear. V dropped 3 bases and J dropped 1 base, with 7 bases sitting between them. The CDR3 covers 14 residues. Germline loops: CDR1 LNHDA, CDR2 SQIVND (reference sequence). The CDR3 nucleotides are TGTGCCAGTAGTATCATCGAGAGCAATCAGCCCCAGCATTTT. It yields the protein CASSIIESNQPQHF. Combining the CDR3 with reference TRBV19 and TRBJ1-5 gives the whole variable domain DGGITQSPKYLFRKEGQNVTLSCEQNLNHDAMYWYRQDPGQGLRLIYYSQIVNDFQKGDIAEGYSVSREKKESFPLTVTSAQKNPTAFYLCASSIIESNQPQHFGDGTRLSIL.

This clonotype was detected only a few times. This sequence joins TRBV7-6 and TRBJ2-5; either TRBD1 or TRBD2 may supply D (5 bases each). The ends were cut back, 3 bases at V and 0 bases at J, with 5 bases in the middle. Germline values: CDR1 SGHVS, CDR2 FNYEAQ. The CDR3 totals 13 residues. CDR3 region: CASSLGDQETQYF. For the CDR3, the DNA is TGTGCCAGCAGCTTGGGGGACCAAGAGACCCAGTACTTC.

This clonotype has just a few counts. The chain links TRBV27 to TRBJ2-7; either TRBD1 or TRBD2 may fit D (5 bases each). Germline V gives CDR1 MNHEY, CDR2 SMNVEV (reference sequence). There are 14 residues in the CDR3. Trimming shortened V by 3 bases and J by 5 bases, and 14 bases separated the two germline ends. CDR3 coding DNA: TGTGCCAGCAGTTTGGGGACGTTCCGGGACGAGCAGTACTTC. Amino acid sequence: CASSLGTFRDEQYF.

The chain recombines TRBV6-1 with TRBJ1-2; the D gene is possibly TRBD1 (6 bases). This CDR3 is 12 amino acids long. The ends were cut back, 6 bases at V and 5 bases at J, with 10 bases in the middle. Germline V gives CDR1 MNHNS, CDR2 SASEGT. CDR3 sequence reads: CASRRQGYGYTF. The CDR3 bases are TGTGCCAGCAGGCGTCAGGGGTATGGCTACACCTTC.

The table lists this clonotype with a few counts. The V and J genes are TRBV6-5 and TRBJ2-1, with 10 bases aligning to TRBD2. This CDR3 is built from 15 residues. With 0 bases clipped from V and 7 bases from J, the junction kept 3 bases outside the gene matches. CDR1 is MNHEY and CDR2 is SVGAGI in the germline V gene. Here the CDR3 DNA reads TGTGCCAGCAGTTACTCGTGGACTAGCGGAAATGAGCAGTTCTTC. This codes for CASSYSWTSGNEQFF.

This chain joins TRBV12-5 and TRBJ1-5, with unresolved D. This CDR3 region has 12 residues. The germline V and J ends were trimmed by 2 bases and 3 bases, with 2 bases remaining between them. Germline-derived CDR1 and CDR2 are LGHNT and FRNRAP. CDR3 bases: TGTGCTAGTGGTTTGCCCAATCAGCCCCAGCATTTT. This sequence encodes CASGLPNQPQHF.

The chain links TRBV10-3 to TRBJ1-3; 8 bases line up with TRBD1. J gave up 4 bases and V 5 bases, and 4 bases lay outside the gene matches. The CDR3 runs to 14 residues. CDR1 and CDR2 from the germline V gene are ENHRY and SYGVKD. CDR3 nucleotides: TGTGCCATCAGTCCCCAGGGGGCGGGAAACACCATATATTTT. It translates to CAISPQGAGNTIYF.

This sequence joins TRBV6-1 and TRBJ2-1; D gene unclear. Germline assignment: CDR1 MNHNS and CDR2 SASEGT. The V gene lost 2 bases and the J gene lost 9 bases, with 5 bases spanning the gap. This CDR3 contains 11 residues. The CDR3 DNA reads as TGTGCCAGCAGTGAATTTGGTGAGCAGTTCTTC. Amino acid sequence: CASSEFGEQFF.

This clonotype was seen only once. The V and J genes are TRBV19 and TRBJ1-6; maybe TRBD1 (5 bases). The CDR3 length is 15 residues. Germline V gives CDR1 LNHDA, CDR2 SQIVND (reference sequence). Trimming took off 2 bases at V and 6 bases at J, with 11 bases between the two ends. This chain's CDR3 is CASSILGLTNSPLHF. In DNA form, the CDR3 reads TGTGCCAGTAGTATATTGGGACTGACTAATTCACCCCTCCACTTT.

The V and J genes are TRBV10-1 and TRBJ1-6; D is unclear. Germline V gene sequence: CDR1 WNHNN, CDR2 SYGVQD (reference sequence). The CDR3 has 13 residues. V lost 4 bases to trimming and J lost 5 bases, with 6 bases between them. The CDR3 DNA reads TGCGCCAGCAGTGGGGCTGATAATTCACCCCTCCACTTT. It is translated as CASSGADNSPLHF.

The chain recombines TRBV18 with TRBJ2-5; D not certain. CDR1 is KGHSH and CDR2 is LQKENI in the germline V gene. V lost 3 bases and J lost 3, with 8 bases in between. There are 13 residues in the CDR3. CDR3 loop: CASSPGIKETQYF. The DNA for the CDR3 is TGTGCCAGCTCACCGGGGATAAAAGAGACCCAGTACTTC.

CDR3 coding DNA: TGCGCCAGCAGCTTGGGACAGGACTCACCCCTCCACTTT. It codes for CASSLGQDSPLHF. The rearrangement links TRBV5-1 to TRBJ1-6, with D perhaps TRBD1 (6 bases). In germline, CDR1 is SGHRS, CDR2 YFSETQ. V was trimmed by 0 bases and J by 10 bases, leaving 8 bases between them. CDR3 size: 13 residues.